This T cell receptor (beta chain) was profiled in a study of regulatory T cells in long-lasting Graves disease. Germline V lookup: CDR1 SNHLY, CDR2 FYNNEI. With 5 bases removed from V and 4 bases from J, the gap between germline ends came to 11 bases. CDR3 length equals 14 residues. This clonotype has at least ten counts. TCR beta libraries were built with iRepertoire HTBI primers and Arm-PCR of CDR3 regions. TCRdb reprocessed the multiplex PCR reads with MiXCR, giving one entry per CDR3 protein. Among 450,000 to 500,000 distinct CDR3 sequences listed, 15% to 20% were seen once. Time point in this sample: newly diagnosed GD, antithyroid drugs for less than 3 months. PBMC RNA was the source of the TCR library. The same data also contributed to another study, on T cells in Graves' hyperthyroidism and ophthalmopathy.

This chain joins TRBV2 and TRBJ2-2; D gene ambiguous. The input for sequencing was peripheral blood mononuclear cells (PBMCs), taken at new diagnosis, from a patient treated with antithyroid drugs. The origin of this receptor is a man aged 35-49 years with Graves disease. CDR3 bases: TGTGCCAGCAGTAATCAGCGCGGCACCGGGGAGCTGTTTTTT. This translates into CASSNQRGTGELFF.